Shown below are 9 T cell receptor beta chains from a single sample sequenced in a study of OX40 agonist ivuxolimab in advanced cancers. Libraries were prepared by immunoSEQ multiplex PCR; TCRdb keeps only in-frame clonotypes and omits some of them. The sample includes about 94,000 clones, around nine tenths of them seen just once. Material: CD4+ or CD8+ T cells sorted from blood, obtained in a trial of the OX40 agonist ivuxolimab. The receptors were gathered from an adult with an advanced solid tumor such as melanoma, head and neck, liver or kidney cancer.

The rearrangement uses TRBV30 and TRBJ1-4; 8 positions agree with TRBD1. The CDR3 loop spans 13 amino acids. The V gene end was trimmed by 7 bases and the J gene end by 7 bases; junction bases not matched to a gene: 8. CDR1 and CDR2 from the germline V gene are GTSNPN and SVGIG (reference sequence). CDR3 amino acids: CASEEQGAEKLFF. In DNA form, the CDR3 reads TGTGCCTCGGAGGAGCAGGGGGCTGAAAAACTGTTTTTT.

The chain uses TRBV7-2 and TRBJ2-7; D is perhaps TRBD1 (7 bases). The CDR3 runs 16 residues. Germline V gives CDR1 SGHTA, CDR2 FQGNSA. Trimming took 5 bases from V and 1 from J, leaving 18 bases between them. CDR3 coding DNA: TGTGCCAGCAGCCCCACAGGGGAAGGGAGGTCCTACGAGCAGTACTTC. Translated, it gives CASSPTGEGRSYEQYF.

The chain employs TRBV6-5 and TRBJ1-1; TRBD1 agrees at 8 bases. The V segment lost 5 bases and the J segment 6 bases; nucleotides outside the gene matches: 5. The CDR3 totals 13 residues. From germline, CDR1 is MNHEY and CDR2 SVGAGI. This CDR3 reads CASSADRGSEAFF. As DNA, the CDR3 is TGTGCCAGCAGTGCTGACAGGGGTTCTGAAGCTTTCTTT.

This clone came up once. The chain has TRBV6-1 and TRBJ2-5; tentatively, D is TRBD1 or TRBD2 (5 bases each). Per germline, CDR1 MNHNS and CDR2 SASEGT. The CDR3 length is 11 residues. The V end was cut by 6 bases, the J end by 4 bases, with 6 bases between. Here the CDR3 reads CASRGTETQYF. CDR3 DNA: TGTGCCAGCAGGGGGACAGAGACCCAGTACTTC.

V and J are TRBV5-6 and TRBJ2-7; D is uncertain. The germline V and J ends were trimmed by 3 bases and 3 bases, with 16 bases remaining between them. Germline V gives CDR1 SGHDT, CDR2 YYEEEE. This CDR3 has 15 residues. CDR3 nucleotides: TGTGCCAGCAGCTACTACACCGGCAGGCTCTACGAGCAGTACTTC. Amino acid sequence: CASSYYTGRLYEQYF.

The chain joins TRBV6-4 to TRBJ1-2; tentatively, D is TRBD1 (5 bases). Germline V gives CDR1 MRHNA, CDR2 SNTAGT. The V end was cut by 6 bases, the J end by 7 bases, with 18 bases between. CDR3 length: 14 amino acids. CDR3 sequence (DNA): TGTGCCAGCAGGCCATCTAGGGGTTCGGGTGGCTACACCTTC. Translating gives CASRPSRGSGGYTF.

The chain links TRBV30 to TRBJ1-5; D is undetermined. The CDR3 is made up of 17 amino acids. CDR1 is GTSNPN, CDR2 SVGIG, per germline (reference sequence). Trimming stripped 2 bases from V and 2 bases from J, with 19 bases between. The CDR3 is CAWSPMVGRTRNQPQHF. CDR3 coding DNA: TGTGCCTGGAGTCCTATGGTCGGTAGGACCCGCAATCAGCCCCAGCATTTT.

J is TRBJ1-2 and V is TRBV5-5, with TRBD1 matching 9 bases. V lost 0 bases, J lost 0 bases, and 6 bases stayed unmatched. The length of the CDR3 is 17 residues. Germline CDR1 and CDR2: SGHKS and YYEKEE (reference sequence). CDR3: CASSLASDRGANYGYTF. The CDR3 DNA follows: TGTGCCAGCAGCTTGGCCTCGGACAGGGGAGCTAACTATGGCTACACCTTC.

The V call is TRBV21-1, the J call TRBJ2-3. TRBV21-1 is noted as a pseudogene. There are 18 residues in the CDR3. The CDR3 region is CASSKAGTKGDRTDTQYF. CDR3 DNA: TGTGCCAGCAGCAAAGCGGGGACGAAGGGCGACCGGACAGATACGCAGTATTTT.